This is a list of T cell receptor beta chains from one sample in a study of post-analysis software for immune sequencing data. MiXCR, applied by TCRdb to the PCR reads, yields one record per CDR3 protein. The sample lists approximately 460,000 distinct CDR3 sequences, roughly 45% occurring once. Sequencing input: blood. Receptor source: a girl under 18 with multiple sclerosis. CDR3s include the opening cysteine and the closing phenylalanine or tryptophan. The D gene is left open where the match is weak. Size is stated for part of the rows, as once, few or many counts, or as a class when the clone is expanded.

>TRBJ1-5|NA|TRBV28|few
CVSSLLQGAGNQPPHF
TGTGTCAGCAGTTTACTTCAGGGCGCAGGCAATCAGCCCCCGCATTTT
>TRBJ1-2|TRBD1|TRBV29-1|few
CSVGQGYYGYTF
TGCAGCGTTGGACAGGGATATTATGGCTACACCTTC
>TRBJ1-5|NA|TRBV10-2|NA
CASSEGLDSNQPQHF
TGCGCCAGCAGTGAGGGGCTGGATAGCAATCAGCCCCAGCATTTT
>TRBJ2-7|NA|TRBV2|NA
CASSEEGGGIRYF
TGTGCCAGCAGTGAAGAGGGGGGGGGAATTCGGTACTTC
>TRBJ2-7|NA|TRBV7-6|NA
CASSPRNGSYEQYF
TGTGCCAGCAGCCCCAGGAATGGGAGCTACGAGCAGTACTTC
>TRBJ2-7|NA|TRBV27|NA
CASSLSYGDEQYF
TGTGCCAGCAGTTTATCGTACGGGGACGAGCAGTACTTC
>TRBJ2-3|NA|TRBV7-2|few
CASSLAKRDTQYF
TGTGCCAGCAGCTTAGCGAAGCGAGATACGCAGTATTTT
>TRBJ2-7|TRBD1|TRBV5-1|NA
CASSFGPGQGSYEQYF
TGCGCCAGCAGCTTTGGACCGGGACAGGGATCCTACGAGCAGTACTTC
>TRBJ1-4|NA|TRBV20-1|NA
CSARGPQLKEKLFF
TGCAGTGCTAGGGGACCCCAGTTAAAGGAAAAACTGTTTTTT
>TRBJ2-7|NA|TRBV12-3/TRBV12-4|NA
CASSLYPYEQYF
TGTGCCAGCAGTTTATATCCCTACGAGCAGTACTTC
>TRBJ2-7|NA|TRBV5-1|NA
CASRNRGYEQYF
TGCGCCAGCAGAAACAGAGGATACGAGCAGTACTTC
>TRBJ1-1|TRBD1|TRBV5-1|NA
CASSLSGGNMNTEAFF
TGCGCCAGCAGCTTGTCAGGGGGAAATATGAACACTGAAGCTTTCTTT
>TRBJ1-6|NA|TRBV7-9|once
CASSLVSDYNSPLHF
TGCGCCAGCAGCTTAGTTTCGGATTATAATTCACCCCTCCACTTT
>TRBJ1-2|TRBD1|TRBV28|NA
CASSFLPTGGYGYTF
TGTGCCAGCAGTTTCCTACCTACAGGGGGCTATGGCTACACCTTC
>TRBJ2-1|NA|TRBV28|NA
CASSTNGIQAYNEQFF
TGTGCCAGCAGTACTAACGGGATACAGGCATACAATGAGCAGTTCTTC
>TRBJ2-7|NA|TRBV12-3/TRBV12-4|few
CASKRFGQTYEQYF
TGTGCCAGCAAGAGGTTCGGACAGACCTACGAGCAGTACTTC
>TRBJ2-4|NA|TRBV2|NA
CASMGISDIQYF
TGTGCCAGCATGGGGATATCGGACATTCAGTACTTC
>TRBJ2-7|NA|TRBV28|NA
CASREADSSYEQYF
TGTGCCAGCAGAGAGGCGGATAGCTCCTACGAGCAGTACTTC
>TRBJ2-7|TRBD2|TRBV12-3/TRBV12-4|NA
CASSPRAGGIHEQYF
TGTGCCAGCAGCCCCCGGGCGGGAGGTATCCACGAGCAGTACTTC
>TRBJ1-1|NA|TRBV18|few
CASPPQGGRTEAFF
TGTGCCAGCCCACCACAGGGCGGGCGTACTGAAGCTTTCTTT
>TRBJ1-2|NA|TRBV12-3/TRBV12-4|NA
CASSQDSLTHGYTF
TGTGCCAGCAGCCAGGACAGCCTGACTCATGGCTACACCTTC
>TRBJ1-1|TRBD1|TRBV7-3|once
CASSLTRGQKAFF
TGTGCCAGCAGCTTAACCCGGGGACAGAAAGCTTTCTTT